This T cell receptor beta chain was recovered during a study of somatic mutations in cytotoxic T cells in rheumatoid arthritis. Across the whole study: Right after diagnosis, and before any treatment had started, patient peripheral blood (under 34 ml EDTA) was drawn. General study results and limits: Patients with a largest CD8+ clone exceeding 20% of CD8+ cells numbered 8 of 65. Nobody had found out which antigens the expanded CD8+ clones targeted.

Comment on this clone: Its cognate antigen is unknown. At one of its ends the junction is not consistent with the germline gene, which may arise from a read error.

The method was immunoSEQ multiplex PCR; TCRdb's version includes in-frame clones alone and lacks a portion of them. The table records about 14,000 clones, 60% to 85% of them present only once. The CDR3 has 17 residues. CDR1 and CDR2 (germline): SGDLS, YYNGEE. The chain carries TRBV9 and TRBJ2-2; 9 nucleotides agree with TRBD1. What was sequenced was CD8+ T cells sorted from blood. The sequence was collected from an adult with rheumatoid arthritis. The CDR3 region is CASRVGTGTPNTGELFF. The CDR3 DNA reads as TGTGCCAGCAGGGTAGGGACAGGGACGCCGAACACCGGGGAGCTGTTTTTT.